The next 30 T cell receptor beta chains were all read from a single sample in a study of blood T cell repertoires in COVID-19. TCRdb keeps only in-frame clones here, not all; method: immunoSEQ multiplex PCR. The sample has roughly 200,000 clones; around 84% are singletons. Sequenced input: peripheral blood. The source is an elderly woman with active or convalescent COVID-19.

The sample holds a few counts of this clone. The J gene is TRBJ2-7, the V gene TRBV12-5; 10 bases are shared with TRBD2. CDR3 length equals 16 residues. Germline CDR1 LGHNT, CDR2 FRNRAP. With 2 bases clipped from V and 3 bases from J, the junction kept 7 bases outside the gene matches. CDR3 region: CASGLSSGSSIYEQYF. CDR3 nucleotide sequence: TGTGCTAGTGGTTTGTCTAGCGGGAGCTCCATCTACGAGCAGTACTTC. Looking up the rest from reference TRBV12-5 and TRBJ2-7 gives the full variable domain: DARVTQTPRHKVTEMGQEVTMRCQPILGHNTVFWYRQTMMQGLELLAYFRNRAPLDDSGMPKDRFSAEMPDATLATLKIQPSEPRDSAVYFCASGLSSGSSIYEQYFGPGTRLTVT.

V usage is TRBV20-1 and J usage is TRBJ2-7; 8 positions agree with TRBD1. The CDR3 length is 14 residues. Germline values: CDR1 DFQATT, CDR2 SNEGSKA (reference sequence). V gave up 3 bases and J gave up 6 bases; unmatched junction bases: 10. CDR3 bases: TGCAGTGCTAGTATCGGGCCAGGGGGCGTCGAGCAGTACTTC. The encoded protein is CSASIGPGGVEQYF.

The chain combines TRBV19 with TRBJ1-2; 9 bases agree with TRBD1. The CDR3 totals 16 residues. V lost 4 bases and J lost 1; bases outside the gene matches: 7. CDR1 and CDR2 from the germline V gene are LNHDA and SQIVND (reference sequence). The CDR3 DNA is TGTGCCAGTAGTACCGGGACAGGGTTTGGTAACTATGGCTACACCTTC. Translated: CASSTGTGFGNYGYTF.

This clone has a handful of counts. DNA of the CDR3: TGTGCCCTCGGCAGGGGAGAGGGCTACACCTTC. Encoded protein: CALGRGEGYTF. The chain carries TRBV30 and TRBJ1-2, with a weak D call TRBD1 (6 bases). Germline-derived CDR1 and CDR2 are GTSNPN and SVGIG (reference sequence). Trimming removed 8 bases at V and 8 bases at J, with 15 bases between. CDR3 length: 11 residues.

This sequence joins TRBV30 and TRBJ2-4; tentatively, D is TRBD1 (5 bases). The V end was cut by 0 bases, the J end by 1 base, with 13 bases between. The CDR3 extends over 16 amino acids. Germline-derived CDR1 and CDR2 are GTSNPN and SVGIG (reference sequence). CDR3 nucleotide sequence: TGTGCCTGGAGTGTACCAGGGATTATGGCCAAAAACATTCAGTACTTC. Its protein product is CAWSVPGIMAKNIQYF.

The chain uses TRBV5-1 and TRBJ2-3; TRBD1 might be the D (6 bases). This CDR3 has 14 residues. Trimming left V 2 bases short and J 5 bases short, with 12 bases between. Germline values: CDR1 SGHRS, CDR2 YFSETQ. The chain's CDR3 is CASSFVQGLDTQYF. The CDR3 DNA reads TGCGCCAGCAGCTTCGTACAGGGTTTAGATACGCAGTATTTT.

This clone was picked up one time. This sequence joins TRBV15 and TRBJ1-1; TRBD1 aligns across 7 bases. This CDR3 contains 14 residues. The ends lost 1 base at V and 6 bases at J; junction bases unmatched: 5. The germline V gene has CDR1 LNHNV and CDR2 YYDKDF (reference sequence). CDR3 sequence: CATSRGIQGPEAFF. The CDR3 nucleotides are TGTGCCACCAGCAGAGGAATACAGGGGCCTGAAGCTTTCTTT.

The chain joins TRBV28 to TRBJ2-2; D remains unclear. V was pared by 7 bases and J by 6 bases, with 12 bases between. Germline V gene lookup returns CDR1 MDHEN and CDR2 SYDVKM. This CDR3 contains 13 residues. DNA of the CDR3: TGTGCCAGCATCGACTTCGCCGCCGGGGAGCTGTTTTTT. It translates to CASIDFAAGELFF.

The chain joins TRBV29-1 to TRBJ2-1; 10 bases match TRBD1. The length of the CDR3 is 14 residues. Germline loops: CDR1 SQVTM, CDR2 ANQGSEA. V was pared by 4 bases and J by 4 bases, with 4 bases of the junction left unmatched. The CDR3 is CSVVRDRGYNEQFF. CDR3 in DNA: TGCAGCGTTGTCCGGGACAGGGGATACAATGAGCAGTTCTTC.

This chain uses TRBV2 with TRBJ2-7, with D possibly matching TRBD2 (7 bases). This CDR3 region has 11 residues. The germline gives CDR1 SNHLY, CDR2 FYNNEI. Trimming stripped 10 bases from V and 6 bases from J, with 13 bases between. The CDR3 bases are TGTGCCAACTCGAGGGGGGGCGAGCAGTACTTC. Translation: CANSRGGEQYF.

The J gene is TRBJ2-3, the V gene TRBV7-2; 11 positions agree with TRBD2. Germline CDR1 reads SGHTA; CDR2 reads FQGNSA. The CDR3 spans 18 residues. The V gene end was trimmed by 3 bases and the J gene end by 3 bases; junction bases not matched to a gene: 11. The CDR3 coding sequence is TGTGCCAGCAGCTTCCCTCTAACTAGCGGGAGAAGTACAGATACGCAGTATTTT. Encoded protein: CASSFPLTSGRSTDTQYF.

The chain combines TRBV29-1 with TRBJ2-7, with D uncertain. Germline assignment: CDR1 SQVTM and CDR2 ANQGSEA. The CDR3 is made up of 14 amino acids. Trimming removed 0 bases from V and 2 bases from J, with 11 bases in between. CDR3 amino acids: CSVEEGTVPYEQYF. CDR3 nucleotides: TGCAGCGTTGAAGAGGGTACAGTCCCCTACGAGCAGTACTTC.

The chain links TRBV6-6 to TRBJ2-7; 8 bases align to TRBD2. V lost 5 bases to trimming and J lost 4 bases; unmatched junction nucleotides: 16. CDR1 MNHNY and CDR2 SVGAGI come from the germline V gene (reference sequence). CDR3 size: 17 residues. The CDR3 is CASSLIGTSVLGYEQYF. CDR3 DNA sequence: TGTGCCAGCAGTCTAATAGGGACTAGTGTGTTGGGGTACGAGCAGTACTTC.

The chain links TRBV5-6 to TRBJ2-5; possibly TRBD2 for D (6 bases). CDR1 is SGHDT and CDR2 is YYEEEE in the germline V gene. This CDR3 contains 14 residues. V lost 2 bases to trimming and J lost 7 bases, with 15 bases between them. As DNA, the CDR3 is TGTGCCAGCAGCTTACCGTCCCGGGGAGGGACCCAGTACTTC. Translated: CASSLPSRGGTQYF. The full variable domain, completed using reference TRBV5-6 and TRBJ2-5, is DAGVTQSPTHLIKTRGQQVTLRCSPKSGHDTVSWYQQALGQGPQFIFQYYEEEERQRGNFPDRFSGHQFPNYSSELNVNALLLGDSALYLCASSLPSRGGTQYFGPGTRLLVL.

The chain carries TRBV19 and TRBJ2-5; 15 nucleotides match TRBD2. With 9 bases clipped from V and 2 bases from J, the junction kept 7 bases outside the gene matches. CDR1 and CDR2 (germline): LNHDA, SQIVND (reference sequence). The CDR3 has 16 amino acids. The CDR3 spells CASAGLAGGWQETQYF. Written as DNA, the CDR3 is TGTGCCAGCGCGGGACTAGCGGGGGGTTGGCAAGAGACCCAGTACTTC.

The chain combines TRBV24-1 with TRBJ2-1; 10 bases agree with TRBD2. This CDR3 comprises 15 residues. The ends lost 7 bases at V and 5 bases at J; junction bases unmatched: 7. In germline, CDR1 is KGHDR, CDR2 SFDVKD. The CDR3 protein is CATSLAGVGHNEQFF. The CDR3 DNA follows: TGTGCCACCAGCCTAGCGGGAGTCGGGCACAATGAGCAGTTCTTC.

CDR3: CASRTGTPNIYNEQFF. The DNA for the CDR3 is TGTGCCAGCAGAACCGGGACTCCTAACATCTACAATGAGCAGTTCTTC. The chain combines TRBV2 with TRBJ2-1; the D gene is possibly TRBD2 (6 bases). The germline V gene has CDR1 SNHLY and CDR2 FYNNEI. The CDR3 is 16 residues long. V lost 6 bases and J lost 3, with 18 bases in between.

For the CDR3, the DNA is TGTGCCAGCAGCTTGGGTCCCGGGTTCTCCTACGAGCAGTACTTC. It translates to CASSLGPGFSYEQYF. V is TRBV5-5 and J is TRBJ2-7; D not resolved. Trimming removed 0 bases at V and 0 bases at J, with 10 bases between. Germline-derived CDR1 and CDR2 are SGHKS and YYEKEE (reference sequence). CDR3 size: 15 residues.

The chain has TRBV10-3 and TRBJ2-1; 7 bases map to TRBD1. The CDR3 contains 13 residues. The V segment lost 0 bases and the J segment 15 bases; nucleotides outside the gene matches: 8. From germline, CDR1 is ENHRY and CDR2 SYGVKD. CDR3 residues: CAISESGQANRFF. The CDR3 DNA is TGTGCCATCAGTGAGTCCGGACAGGCGAACCGGTTCTTC.

The J gene is TRBJ2-1, the V gene TRBV5-1; 7 bases align to TRBD1. The V and J ends lost 4 bases and 10 bases, in that order; junction bases with no gene match: 11. Germline assignment: CDR1 SGHRS and CDR2 YFSETQ. The CDR3 contains 14 residues. The CDR3 coding sequence is TGCGCCAGCAGCCCTTTCCCAGGGGGAGAGGAGCAGTTCTTC. Translated, it gives CASSPFPGGEEQFF.

The chain employs TRBV5-6 and TRBJ2-2, with 9 nucleotides matching TRBD2. The germline gives CDR1 SGHDT, CDR2 YYEEEE. V was clipped by 0 bases and J by 5 bases; unmatched bases: 2. The CDR3 totals 15 residues. The CDR3 sequence is CASSLVSGGTGELFF. CDR3 DNA: TGTGCCAGCAGCTTGGTTAGCGGGGGAACCGGGGAGCTGTTTTTT.

This chain uses TRBV5-1 with TRBJ1-1; 8 nucleotides line up with TRBD1. The V gene end was trimmed by 4 bases and the J gene end by 11 bases; junction bases not matched to a gene: 13. The CDR3 runs to 14 residues. Germline V gives CDR1 SGHRS, CDR2 YFSETQ. The CDR3 region is CASSHSQGVDRAFF. In DNA form, the CDR3 reads TGCGCCAGCAGCCACTCACAGGGGGTGGATCGGGCTTTCTTT.

The J gene is TRBJ1-3, the V gene TRBV7-6; 8 bases map to TRBD1. This CDR3 region has 17 residues. CDR1 SGHVS and CDR2 FNYEAQ come from the germline V gene. V lost 2 bases, J lost 0 bases, and 6 bases stayed unmatched. CDR3 loop: CASSLSAGQASGNTIYF. CDR3 DNA: TGTGCCAGCAGCTTATCTGCGGGACAGGCCTCTGGAAACACCATATATTTT.

The V call is TRBV6-5, the J call TRBJ2-7; TRBD2 agrees at 7 bases. Germline CDR1 is MNHEY and CDR2 is SVGAGI. The CDR3 is made up of 15 amino acids. Losses at the gene ends were 6 bases for V and 3 bases for J; bases not matched to a gene: 11. As DNA, the CDR3 is TGTGCCAGCAGGCCGGGAGGAGCGCTGGGCTACGAGCAGTACTTC. Its protein is CASRPGGALGYEQYF.

V gene TRBV3-1 (or the pseudogene TRBV3-2) combines with J gene TRBJ1-2, with D unresolved. Germline CDR1 is LGHDT and CDR2 is YNNKEL (reference sequence). The CDR3 extends over 13 amino acids. Trimming pared 3 bases from V and 9 bases from J, leaving 14 bases between. The CDR3 spells CASSQGPDGRYTF. In nucleotides, the CDR3 is TGTGCCAGCAGCCAGGGCCCTGATGGTCGCTACACCTTC.

The chain uses TRBV6-2 or TRBV6-3 and TRBJ1-1, with 7 bases fitting TRBD1. The germline CDR1 and CDR2 sequences are MNHEY and SVGEGT. This CDR3 comprises 16 residues. V gave up 5 bases and J gave up 1 base; unmatched junction bases: 10. The CDR3 DNA follows: TGTGCCAGCAGTCCGTCTGACAGGGCTCCGAACACTGAAGCTTTCTTT. This encodes CASSPSDRAPNTEAFF.

J is TRBJ2-7 and V is TRBV12-5, with 7 bases fitting TRBD2. V was clipped by 5 bases and J by 2 bases; unmatched bases: 6. This CDR3 comprises 14 residues. CDR1 and CDR2 (germline): LGHNT, FRNRAP. CDR3 nucleotide sequence: TGTGCTAGTGGTCCCGAGCGGGGTCCCTACGAGCAGTACTTC. Translated: CASGPERGPYEQYF.

The CDR3 reads CAISGLAGVTDTQYF. CDR3 nucleotides: TGTGCCATCAGTGGACTAGCGGGGGTCACAGATACGCAGTATTTT. The V and J genes are TRBV10-3 and TRBJ2-3; 12 bases are a match to TRBD2. The germline V gene has CDR1 ENHRY and CDR2 SYGVKD. Losses at the gene ends were 4 bases for V and 2 bases for J; bases not matched to a gene: 1. The CDR3 spans 15 residues.

This clone was detected once. V usage is TRBV30 and J usage is TRBJ1-2, with 7 bases that match TRBD1. Trimming removed 5 bases from V and 4 bases from J; junction bases left unmatched: 10. In germline, CDR1 is GTSNPN, CDR2 SVGIG (reference sequence). CDR3 size: 14 residues. The CDR3 region is CAWEDRDAGYGYTF. The CDR3 nucleotides are TGTGCCTGGGAAGACAGGGATGCTGGCTATGGCTACACCTTC.

This clone was picked up a small number of times. This sequence joins TRBV5-1 and TRBJ1-2; TRBD1 is a possible D gene (6 bases). This CDR3 is 14 amino acids long. The germline CDR1 and CDR2 sequences are SGHRS and YFSETQ. Trimming removed 1 base at V and 8 bases at J, with 15 bases between. CDR3 sequence reads: CASSLSRQDGGYTF. The CDR3 DNA reads as TGCGCCAGCAGCTTGTCCCGACAGGATGGGGGCTACACCTTC.